The rows below give T cell receptor beta chains drawn from one sample of a study of response to subunit inactivated influenza vaccine. In TCRdb, the RT-PCR reads were re-called with MiXCR into one record per CDR3 protein. Found here are 550,000 to 800,000 distinct CDR3 sequences, around 14% of them singletons; the top ten hold around 6.5%. Sequences were derived from PBMCs from blood, sampled around 15 days before vaccination. Receptor source: a man aged 50 or older who received an inactivated influenza vaccine. The CDR3 runs from the conserved cysteine through the conserved F or W. The D gene is left open where the match is weak. Rows give clone size only sometimes, using once, few, many, or a class for an expanded clone.

V gene	D gene	clone size	J gene	CDR3 DNA	CDR3 protein
TRBV28	-	few	TRBJ2-7	TGTGCCAGCAGTTTATTCCAAGCTGTTAGAGACGAGCAGTACTTC	CASSLFQAVRDEQYF
TRBV27	TRBD1	few	TRBJ2-3	TGTGCCAGCAGTTTGTCGCCGGGACAGGGGTGGGATACGCAGTATTTT	CASSLSPGQGWDTQYF
TRBV20-1	-	-	TRBJ1-1	TGCAGTGCTAGTTTCTCAGGAAACACTGAAGCTTTCTTT	CSASFSGNTEAFF
TRBV9	-	-	TRBJ2-3	TGTGCCAGCACCCGATCATCACGAATCACAGATACGCAGTATTTT	CASTRSSRITDTQYF
TRBV20-1	-	few	TRBJ2-7	TGCAGTGCTAGGGGCTTACAGGCTGCTGCCAGCGAGCAGTACTTC	CSARGLQAAASEQYF
TRBV9	TRBD1	-	TRBJ2-1	TGTGCCAGCAGCGCGGACAGGGGGCACTATGAGCAGTTCTTC	CASSADRGHYEQFF
TRBV29-1	TRBD1	-	TRBJ2-5	TGCAGCAGCCGGACAGGGAGTGAGACCCAGTACTTC	CSSRTGSETQYF
TRBV28	-	-	TRBJ1-6	TGTGCCAGCAGTTTAGGACAGACCCCCCGTTCCCTCCACTTT	CASSLGQTPRSLHF
TRBV28	TRBD2	-	TRBJ2-7	TGTGCCAGCAGTTCACCTACTAGCGGGGGAATTTACGAGCAGTACTTC	CASSSPTSGGIYEQYF
TRBV10-2	TRBD2	-	TRBJ2-2	TGCGCCAGCAGTTGGGACTACCTCACCGGGGAGCTGTTTTTT	CASSWDYLTGELFF
TRBV20-1	-	-	TRBJ2-3	TGCAGTGCGATACAAGATACGCAGTATTTT	CSAIQDTQYF
TRBV4-2	TRBD1	few	TRBJ2-3	TGTGCCAGCAGCCACGACAGGGGTGTCACAGATACGCAGTATTTT	CASSHDRGVTDTQYF
TRBV28	-	-	TRBJ1-5	TGTGCCAGCAGTTTACGGGGGGGCCGGGATCAGCCCCAGCATTTT	CASSLRGGRDQPQHF
TRBV7-2	TRBD1	-	TRBJ2-7	TGTGCCAGCAGCCTGGACAGGGAATCGCGGGAGCAGTACTTC	CASSLDRESREQYF
TRBV9	TRBD1	-	TRBJ2-7	TGTGCCAGCAGCGAAACCGGGACAGGGGCCTACGAGCAGTACTTC	CASSETGTGAYEQYF
TRBV5-1	-	-	TRBJ2-2	TGCGCCAGCAGCGACGGGGGTACAGGGTACACCGGGGAGCTGTTTTTT	CASSDGGTGYTGELFF
TRBV20-1	-	few	TRBJ1-6	TGCAGTGCTAGAGTTTCATTGGGCCTATATAATTCACCCCTCCACTTT	CSARVSLGLYNSPLHF
TRBV21-1	-	few	TRBJ2-5	TGTGCCAGCAGCAACCACGTGAGCGGGACGACCCAAGAGACCCAGTACTTC	CASSNHVSGTTQETQYF